This is a list of T cell receptor beta chains from one sample in a study of blood T cell repertoires in COVID-19. Clones were read by immunoSEQ multiplex PCR, and TCRdb kept only the in-frame ones, dropping some. Seen here are approximately 300,000 clones, about 89% observed once, and the top ten hold under 8%. The specimen was peripheral blood. The source of these receptors is a man between 18 and 29 years old who had recovered from COVID-19. The CDR3 runs from the conserved cysteine through the conserved F or W. A D gene is named only where the DNA matches it firmly. Size values are once, few and many counts, or a class for expanded clones, and some rows have none.

D	length	V	J	size	DNA	CDR3
-	15	TRBV5-1	TRBJ2-2	-	TGCGCCAGCGCCGAGGCAGGGACGAACACCGGGGAGCTGTTTTTT	CASAEAGTNTGELFF
-	16	TRBV7-2	TRBJ2-1	-	TGTGCCAGCAGCTTAGCGGAGAGCGCCGGATACAATGAGCAGTTCTTC	CASSLAESAGYNEQFF
TRBD2	13	TRBV6-5	TRBJ2-5	-	TGTGCCAGCACTAACGGGGGGACGGAGACCCAGTACTTC	CASTNGGTETQYF
-	17	TRBV30	TRBJ1-6	-	TGTGCCTGGAGTAGAAGGGGGGAGGGGGTTGGTAATTCACCCCTCCACTTT	CAWSRRGEGVGNSPLHF
TRBD1	15	TRBV6-5	TRBJ1-2	-	TGTGCCAGCAGTTACTCGGCAGGGGGCGCCTATGGCTACACCTTC	CASSYSAGGAYGYTF
-	14	TRBV19	TRBJ1-1	-	TGTGCCAGTAGTTCCGAGGCCCTAAACACTGAAGCTTTCTTT	CASSSEALNTEAFF
TRBD1	16	TRBV24-1	TRBJ2-7	-	TGTGCCACCAGTGATTGCCAACAGGGGGAGCCCTACGAGCAGTACTTC	CATSDCQQGEPYEQYF
TRBD1	12	TRBV7-3	TRBJ2-7	-	TGTGCCAGCAGCACGACAGGGAGCGAGCAGTACTTC	CASSTTGSEQYF
TRBD1	15	TRBV5-1	TRBJ2-7	-	TGCGCCAGCAGAACAGGGACAGGGTCCCCATACGAGCAGTACTTC	CASRTGTGSPYEQYF
TRBD1	15	TRBV10-3	TRBJ1-2	-	TGTGCCATCAGTGAGCCGGGACAGGGAATGGATGGCTACACCTTC	CAISEPGQGMDGYTF
-	13	TRBV24-1	TRBJ2-7	-	TGTGCCACCAGTGGGGCAAATTCAGACGAGCAGTACTTC	CATSGANSDEQYF
TRBD1	13	TRBV5-1	TRBJ1-1	few	TGCGCCAGCAGCTGGGACAGGGACACTGAAGCTTTCTTT	CASSWDRDTEAFF
TRBD2	18	TRBV7-2	TRBJ2-1	few	TGTGCCAGCAGCCAACGGACTAGCGGGGGTCGCTCCTACAATGAGCAGTTCTTC	CASSQRTSGGRSYNEQFF
TRBD2	15	TRBV19	TRBJ2-4	-	TGTGCCAGTAGTCCCTTCTCCGGGACTAGCGACATTCAGTACTTC	CASSPFSGTSDIQYF
TRBD2	15	TRBV6-6	TRBJ2-1	-	TGTGCCAGCAGTTACCGGACTAGCGGCTACAATGAGCAGTTCTTC	CASSYRTSGYNEQFF
TRBD2	13	TRBV12-3/TRBV12-4	TRBJ2-5	-	TGTGCCAGCAGGACTAGCGACGGGGAGACCCAGTACTTC	CASRTSDGETQYF
TRBD2	13	TRBV3-1/TRBV3-2	TRBJ2-7	-	TGTGCCAGCAGGAATGGGAGGGCAGGAGAGCAGTACTTC	CASRNGRAGEQYF
-	11	TRBV6-5	TRBJ1-1	-	TGTGCCACCCAGGTGAACACTGAAGCTTTCTTT	CATQVNTEAFF
-	15	TRBV9	TRBJ2-5	-	TGTGCCAGCAGCTCAAGAGGGGACTACCAAGAGACCCAGTACTTC	CASSSRGDYQETQYF
-	11	TRBV7-3	TRBJ1-5	-	TGTGCCAGCAGCGGAGGGACGGGCCAGCATTTT	CASSGGTGQHF
-	17	TRBV2	TRBJ1-3	-	TGTGCCACCCAAAAGGACGGAGGGATAAGTACGGGAAACACCATATATTTT	CATQKDGGISTGNTIYF
-	15	TRBV6-5	TRBJ2-1	-	TGTGCCAGCAGTTACTCGAATACCGGGGACAATGAGCAGTTCTTC	CASSYSNTGDNEQFF
-	14	TRBV19	TRBJ2-1	-	TGTGCCAGTAGTGTAACTAGCCCCTACAATGAGCAGTTCTTC	CASSVTSPYNEQFF
TRBD1	17	TRBV5-4	TRBJ2-2	-	TGTGCCAGCAGCTCGTCATTTGGCAGGGGGCAGGCCGGGGAGCTGTTTTTT	CASSSSFGRGQAGELFF
TRBD1	16	TRBV7-9	TRBJ2-7	-	TGTGCCAGCAGCCCTAGTACAGGGGGCGGGCGGTACGAGCAGTACTTC	CASSPSTGGGRYEQYF
TRBD2	15	TRBV6-2/TRBV6-3	TRBJ2-7	-	TGTGCCAGCAGTTCCCGGGGTAGCGGGGCCATCGAGCAGTACTTC	CASSSRGSGAIEQYF
-	16	TRBV19	TRBJ1-1	-	TGTGCCAGTAGGAGGAATAGCCACCAGGGGAACACTGAAGCTTTCTTT	CASRRNSHQGNTEAFF
-	14	TRBV4-3	TRBJ1-1	few	TGCGCCAGCAGCTATACGCGGGCGCGGACTGAAGCTTTCTTT	CASSYTRARTEAFF
-	12	TRBV11-2	TRBJ1-2	-	TGTGCCAGCAGCTCGGGGGGATATGGCTACACCTTC	CASSSGGYGYTF
TRBD1	14	TRBV6-5	TRBJ2-5	-	TGTGCCAGCAGTTGGACAGGGGGCGGTGAGACCCAGTACTTC	CASSWTGGGETQYF
-	15	TRBV3-1/TRBV3-2	TRBJ1-5	-	TGTGCCAGCAGCCAAGGGCGACAGGACAATCAGCCCCAGCATTTT	CASSQGRQDNQPQHF
-	16	TRBV7-9	TRBJ1-2	-	TGTGCCAGCAGCTTAAGAGTGGGACACCCTAACTATGGCTACACCTTC	CASSLRVGHPNYGYTF
-	16	TRBV19	TRBJ2-7	-	TGTGCCAGTAGTATGGTGTCAGGGGTCGGCTCCTACGAGCAGTACTTC	CASSMVSGVGSYEQYF
-	13	TRBV6-1	TRBJ2-1	-	TGTGCCAGCAGTGAATTTCCGGGCAATGAGCAGTTCTTC	CASSEFPGNEQFF
-	14	TRBV6-5	TRBJ1-6	-	TGTGCCACCTCGTCAGGGGCGCGGAATTCACCCCTCCACTTT	CATSSGARNSPLHF
TRBD1	14	TRBV4-2	TRBJ1-5	-	TGTGCCAGCAGCCGGACAGGGGGCAATCAGCCCCAGCATTTT	CASSRTGGNQPQHF
-	16	TRBV5-6	TRBJ1-3	-	TGTGCCAGCAGTCTATTCCCTTCGGGGTCTGGAAACACCATATATTTT	CASSLFPSGSGNTIYF
-	14	TRBV6-5	TRBJ1-2	-	TGTGCCAGCAGCCTAACAGGGATGTATTATGGCTACACCTTC	CASSLTGMYYGYTF
-	14	TRBV5-1	TRBJ2-2	-	TGCGCCAGCAGCTTACTGGACATCACCGGGGAGCTGTTTTTT	CASSLLDITGELFF
-	15	TRBV19	TRBJ1-5	-	TGTGCCAGTAGTATAACAGACTATAGCAATCAGCCCCAGCATTTT	CASSITDYSNQPQHF
-	14	TRBV6-1	TRBJ2-7	once	TGTGCCAGCAGTGAAGTCGGTTTCTCCTACGAGCAGTACTTC	CASSEVGFSYEQYF
-	13	TRBV5-4	TRBJ1-1	-	TGTGCCAGCAGCTATACAGGGAACACTGAAGCTTTCTTT	CASSYTGNTEAFF
-	15	TRBV5-1	TRBJ1-1	-	TGCGCCAGCAGCGGGGACACAGGGATGAACACTGAAGCTTTCTTT	CASSGDTGMNTEAFF
TRBD2	16	TRBV7-3	TRBJ2-7	-	TGTGCCAGCAGCTTAGGTCCAGCGGGGGGGCCGGACGAGCAGTACTTC	CASSLGPAGGPDEQYF
-	11	TRBV19	TRBJ2-1	-	TGTGCCAGTAGTATAGCCGGTGAGCAGTTCTTC	CASSIAGEQFF
TRBD1	16	TRBV5-1	TRBJ2-7	-	TGCGCCAGCAGCTTCGGGTGGACAGGGGGTGGCTACGAGCAGTACTTC	CASSFGWTGGGYEQYF
-	17	TRBV4-2	TRBJ2-1	-	TGTGCCAGCAGCCAAGATGGGATAGGGGGGGCGTTAGATGAGCAGTTCTTC	CASSQDGIGGALDEQFF
-	13	TRBV5-8	TRBJ2-3	-	TGTGCCAGCAGCTCGCAAGGGGAAGATACGCAGTATTTT	CASSSQGEDTQYF
-	14	TRBV28	TRBJ2-7	once	TGTGCCAGCAGTATGGTAACGGAGCTCCACGAGCAGTACTTC	CASSMVTELHEQYF
-	13	TRBV7-3	TRBJ1-6	-	TGTGCCAGCAGCCGGGGGGAAGGAGAACCCCTCCACTTT	CASSRGEGEPLHF
-	13	TRBV6-5	TRBJ2-7	-	TGTGCCAGCACCCGACTCCTACCGGACGAGCAGTACTTC	CASTRLLPDEQYF
TRBD1	17	TRBV5-6	TRBJ2-3	-	TGTGCCAGCAGCTTGGGAGGTAGGGACAGGGAGGGAGATACGCAGTATTTT	CASSLGGRDREGDTQYF